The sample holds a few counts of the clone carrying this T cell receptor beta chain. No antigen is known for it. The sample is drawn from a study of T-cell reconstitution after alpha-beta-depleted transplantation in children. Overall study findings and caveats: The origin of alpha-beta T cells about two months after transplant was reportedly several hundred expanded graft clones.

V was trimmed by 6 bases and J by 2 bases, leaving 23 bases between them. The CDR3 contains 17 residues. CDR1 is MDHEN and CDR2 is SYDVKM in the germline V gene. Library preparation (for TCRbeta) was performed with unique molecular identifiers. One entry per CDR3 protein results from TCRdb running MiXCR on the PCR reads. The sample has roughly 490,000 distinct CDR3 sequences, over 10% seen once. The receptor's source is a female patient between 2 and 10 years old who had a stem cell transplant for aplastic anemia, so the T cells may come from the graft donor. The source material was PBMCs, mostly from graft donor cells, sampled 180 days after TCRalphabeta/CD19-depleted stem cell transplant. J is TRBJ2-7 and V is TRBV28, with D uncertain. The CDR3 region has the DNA TGTGCCAGCAGCCCCCCCTTTGGGGTCCCCCTCACCTACGAGCAGTACTTC. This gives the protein CASSPPFGVPLTYEQYF.